The rows below give T cell receptor beta chains drawn from one sample of a study of control samples from healthy donors and cancer patients. TCRdb's table, derived via immunoSEQ multiplex PCR, lists solely in-frame clones and lacks some. The table records approximately 58,000 clones, more than 75% of them present only once. Specimen: PBMCs. The receptors originated from a woman aged 60-70 years with lung cancer. Each CDR3 is given with its conserved first and last residue. The order of the fields is D gene, J gene, clone size, V gene, CDR3 protein, CDR3 DNA. D genes are given only for firm matches. Clone size is not always given. Where it is, it says once, few, many or a class for expanded clones.

D gene: TRBD1
J gene: TRBJ1-6
clone size: few
V gene: TRBV11-2
CDR3 protein: CASSLGGDSSPLHF
CDR3 DNA: TGTGCCAGCAGCTTAGGGGGGGACAGCTCACCCCTCCACTTT

D gene: .
J gene: TRBJ2-1
clone size: .
V gene: TRBV5-4
CDR3 protein: CASSLEGGAVPYNEQFF
CDR3 DNA: TGTGCCAGCAGCTTGGAGGGGGGGGCTGTCCCCTACAATGAGCAGTTCTTC

D gene: TRBD2
J gene: TRBJ2-3
clone size: .
V gene: TRBV10-1
CDR3 protein: CAKGLAGSQYF
CDR3 DNA: TGCGCCAAGGGACTAGCGGGGTCTCAGTATTTT

D gene: .
J gene: TRBJ2-3
clone size: .
V gene: TRBV13
CDR3 protein: CASSPQFGVSTDTQYF
CDR3 DNA: TGTGCCAGCAGCCCACAGTTTGGGGTCAGCACAGATACGCAGTATTTT

D gene: TRBD1
J gene: TRBJ2-7
clone size: few
V gene: TRBV28
CDR3 protein: CASTQGDSSYEQYF
CDR3 DNA: TGTGCCAGCACCCAAGGGGACAGTTCCTACGAGCAGTACTTC

D gene: .
J gene: TRBJ1-3
clone size: .
V gene: TRBV9
CDR3 protein: CASSVAHSSGNTIYF
CDR3 DNA: TGTGCCAGCAGCGTAGCCCATTCCTCTGGAAACACCATATATTTT

D gene: .
J gene: TRBJ2-1
clone size: .
V gene: TRBV7-9
CDR3 protein: CASSLAKADHEQFF
CDR3 DNA: TGTGCCAGCAGCTTAGCGAAGGCGGACCATGAGCAGTTCTTC

D gene: TRBD1
J gene: TRBJ1-2
clone size: .
V gene: TRBV19
CDR3 protein: CASSAKTGVLRYGYTF
CDR3 DNA: TGTGCCAGTAGTGCCAAGACAGGGGTCTTGAGGTATGGCTACACCTTC

D gene: TRBD1
J gene: TRBJ2-7
clone size: .
V gene: TRBV28
CDR3 protein: CASSRGTGPPYEQYF
CDR3 DNA: TGTGCCAGCAGCCGAGGGACAGGCCCCCCCTACGAGCAGTACTTC

D gene: TRBD1
J gene: TRBJ2-7
clone size: few
V gene: TRBV7-9
CDR3 protein: CASGRAGGPYEQYF
CDR3 DNA: TGTGCCAGCGGGCGGGCAGGGGGTCCCTACGAGCAGTACTTC

D gene: TRBD1
J gene: TRBJ2-7
clone size: .
V gene: TRBV20-1
CDR3 protein: CSASLGQLSYEQYF
CDR3 DNA: TGCAGTGCTAGTCTGGGACAGTTGTCCTACGAGCAGTACTTC

D gene: TRBD1
J gene: TRBJ1-2
clone size: .
V gene: TRBV6-5
CDR3 protein: CASSLTGADGYTF
CDR3 DNA: TGTGCCAGCAGTCTAACAGGGGCCGATGGCTACACCTTC

D gene: TRBD1
J gene: TRBJ1-5
clone size: .
V gene: TRBV19
CDR3 protein: CASSTTGDLMQPQHF
CDR3 DNA: TGTGCCAGTAGTACAACAGGGGATCTTATGCAGCCCCAGCATTTT

D gene: .
J gene: TRBJ2-3
clone size: .
V gene: TRBV4-2
CDR3 protein: CASSQVEGADTQYF
CDR3 DNA: TGTGCCAGCAGCCAAGTAGAGGGCGCAGATACGCAGTATTTT

D gene: TRBD1
J gene: TRBJ2-6
clone size: .
V gene: TRBV5-4
CDR3 protein: CASSPPGTGTGANVLTF
CDR3 DNA: TGTGCCAGCAGCCCTCCCGGGACAGGGACCGGGGCCAACGTCCTGACTTTC

D gene: .
J gene: TRBJ2-2
clone size: .
V gene: TRBV10-3
CDR3 protein: CAISESIVAGELFF
CDR3 DNA: TGTGCCATCAGTGAGTCGATTGTGGCCGGGGAGCTGTTTTTT

D gene: .
J gene: TRBJ2-3
clone size: .
V gene: TRBV9
CDR3 protein: CASSVDARGTDTQYF
CDR3 DNA: TGTGCCAGCAGCGTAGATGCCAGGGGCACAGATACGCAGTATTTT

D gene: TRBD1
J gene: TRBJ1-5
clone size: .
V gene: TRBV28
CDR3 protein: CASSLQLLQGQPQHF
CDR3 DNA: TGTGCCAGCAGTTTACAACTCCTACAGGGGCAGCCCCAGCATTTT

D gene: .
J gene: TRBJ2-1
clone size: .
V gene: TRBV29-1
CDR3 protein: CSVDWGGEQFF
CDR3 DNA: TGCAGCGTTGATTGGGGCGGTGAGCAGTTCTTC

D gene: TRBD1
J gene: TRBJ1-4
clone size: .
V gene: TRBV10-2
CDR3 protein: CASSDGQGFNEKLFF
CDR3 DNA: TGCGCCAGCAGTGACGGACAGGGGTTTAATGAAAAACTGTTTTTT

D gene: TRBD1
J gene: TRBJ2-2
clone size: .
V gene: TRBV11-3
CDR3 protein: CASSLGQGGAGELFF
CDR3 DNA: TGTGCCAGCAGCTTGGGACAGGGGGGCGCCGGGGAGCTGTTTTTT

D gene: .
J gene: TRBJ2-5
clone size: .
V gene: TRBV10-2
CDR3 protein: CASSEPHLSGPQETQYF
CDR3 DNA: TGCGCCAGCAGTGAGCCGCACCTCTCCGGGCCCCAAGAGACCCAGTACTTC

D gene: TRBD2
J gene: TRBJ2-3
clone size: .
V gene: TRBV9
CDR3 protein: CASSVGPTSGSTDTQYF
CDR3 DNA: TGTGCCAGCAGCGTAGGACCGACTAGCGGTAGCACAGATACGCAGTATTTT

D gene: TRBD1
J gene: TRBJ2-5
clone size: once
V gene: TRBV2
CDR3 protein: CASKGQGAETQYF
CDR3 DNA: TGTGCCAGCAAGGGACAGGGGGCAGAGACCCAGTACTTC

D gene: TRBD1
J gene: TRBJ2-7
clone size: .
V gene: TRBV28
CDR3 protein: CASSPPDRADEQYF
CDR3 DNA: TGTGCCAGCAGTCCCCCGGACAGGGCGGACGAGCAGTACTTC

D gene: TRBD2
J gene: TRBJ2-5
clone size: .
V gene: TRBV5-1
CDR3 protein: CASSLGGLAGAETQYF
CDR3 DNA: TGCGCCAGCAGCTTGGGAGGGCTAGCGGGGGCTGAGACCCAGTACTTC

D gene: .
J gene: TRBJ2-1
clone size: .
V gene: TRBV9
CDR3 protein: CASSVGVGPSYNEQFF
CDR3 DNA: TGTGCCAGCAGCGTAGGGGTAGGCCCCTCCTACAATGAGCAGTTCTTC

D gene: TRBD1
J gene: TRBJ2-3
clone size: .
V gene: TRBV27
CDR3 protein: CASRRQGATDTQYF
CDR3 DNA: TGTGCCAGCAGACGTCAGGGGGCAACAGATACGCAGTATTTT

D gene: .
J gene: TRBJ1-2
clone size: .
V gene: TRBV11-2
CDR3 protein: CASSLADTGYYGYTF
CDR3 DNA: TGTGCCAGCAGCTTAGCGGATACAGGGTACTATGGCTACACCTTC

D gene: TRBD2
J gene: TRBJ2-3
clone size: .
V gene: TRBV7-3
CDR3 protein: CASKRTSGGTDTQYF
CDR3 DNA: TGTGCCAGCAAGAGGACTAGCGGGGGCACAGATACGCAGTATTTT

D gene: TRBD1
J gene: TRBJ2-7
clone size: .
V gene: TRBV19
CDR3 protein: CASSIGQGGEQYF
CDR3 DNA: TGTGCCAGTAGTATTGGACAGGGCGGCGAGCAGTACTTC

D gene: .
J gene: TRBJ1-5
clone size: few
V gene: TRBV25-1
CDR3 protein: CASRGWGENQPQHF
CDR3 DNA: TGTGCCAGCAGGGGGTGGGGCGAGAATCAGCCCCAGCATTTT

D gene: TRBD2
J gene: TRBJ2-5
clone size: .
V gene: TRBV9
CDR3 protein: CASSVGGLAGRETQYF
CDR3 DNA: TGTGCCAGCAGCGTAGGAGGACTAGCGGGACGAGAGACCCAGTACTTC

D gene: TRBD1
J gene: TRBJ2-7
clone size: few
V gene: TRBV9
CDR3 protein: CASSVEGTGFVQYF
CDR3 DNA: TGTGCCAGCAGCGTAGAGGGGACAGGGTTCGTGCAGTACTTC

D gene: .
J gene: TRBJ2-1
clone size: few
V gene: TRBV20-1
CDR3 protein: CSAGVEQFF
CDR3 DNA: TGCAGTGCTGGGGTTGAGCAGTTCTTC

D gene: TRBD2
J gene: TRBJ2-7
clone size: .
V gene: TRBV24-1
CDR3 protein: CATSDPQDSGKNEQYF
CDR3 DNA: TGTGCCACCAGTGATCCCCAGGATAGCGGGAAAAACGAGCAGTACTTC

D gene: TRBD2
J gene: TRBJ2-1
clone size: .
V gene: TRBV7-6
CDR3 protein: CASTQGTSLGNEQFF
CDR3 DNA: TGTGCCAGCACCCAGGGGACTAGCCTAGGCAATGAGCAGTTCTTC

D gene: TRBD1
J gene: TRBJ1-1
clone size: .
V gene: TRBV4-2
CDR3 protein: CASSQGQGAFF
CDR3 DNA: TGTGCCAGCAGCCAAGGACAGGGGGCTTTCTTT

D gene: .
J gene: TRBJ1-4
clone size: .
V gene: TRBV6-1
CDR3 protein: CASSESRGGLSEKLFF
CDR3 DNA: TGTGCCAGCAGTGAATCCCGGGGAGGCCTTTCGGAAAAACTGTTTTTT

D gene: .
J gene: TRBJ2-5
clone size: .
V gene: TRBV9
CDR3 protein: CASSVEGWVQETQYF
CDR3 DNA: TGTGCCAGCAGCGTAGAGGGTTGGGTACAAGAGACCCAGTACTTC

D gene: .
J gene: TRBJ2-1
clone size: many
V gene: TRBV21-1
CDR3 protein: CASSTVDRGPYNEQFF
CDR3 DNA: TGTGCCAGCAGCACAGTGGACAGGGGGCCCTACAATGAGCAGTTCTTC

D gene: TRBD2
J gene: TRBJ2-3
clone size: .
V gene: TRBV4-2
CDR3 protein: CASSPAGSTDTQYF
CDR3 DNA: TGTGCCAGCAGCCCAGCGGGAAGCACAGATACGCAGTATTTT

D gene: .
J gene: TRBJ1-3
clone size: .
V gene: TRBV6-5
CDR3 protein: CASSPGFWAGNTIYF
CDR3 DNA: TGTGCCAGCAGTCCCGGATTCTGGGCTGGAAACACCATATATTTT

D gene: TRBD1
J gene: TRBJ2-1
clone size: .
V gene: TRBV28
CDR3 protein: CASRIGTGFHNEQFF
CDR3 DNA: TGTGCCAGCAGGATTGGGACAGGGTTCCACAATGAGCAGTTCTTC

D gene: .
J gene: TRBJ2-7
clone size: .
V gene: TRBV24-1
CDR3 protein: CATSDADHYEQYF
CDR3 DNA: TGTGCCACCAGTGACGCAGACCACTACGAGCAGTACTTC

D gene: .
J gene: TRBJ2-7
clone size: few
V gene: TRBV19
CDR3 protein: CASSATSYEQYF
CDR3 DNA: TGTGCCAGTAGTGCTACCTCCTACGAGCAGTACTTC

D gene: .
J gene: TRBJ2-7
clone size: .
V gene: TRBV30
CDR3 protein: CAYSDGLSYEQYF
CDR3 DNA: TGTGCCTACTCGGACGGGCTCTCCTACGAGCAGTACTTC

D gene: .
J gene: TRBJ1-2
clone size: few
V gene: TRBV28
CDR3 protein: CASKYLGTNYGYTF
CDR3 DNA: TGTGCCAGCAAATATTTAGGGACCAACTATGGCTACACCTTC